This is a list of T cell receptor beta chains from one sample in a study of cytomegalovirus exposure and HLA in healthy donors. Sequencing used immunoSEQ multiplex PCR; TCRdb keeps in-frame clones, though not all of them. Among over 150,000 clones listed, around four fifths were seen once. The sample consisted of PBMCs. The receptor set was obtained from a woman between 45 and 60 years old in good health and CMV-seropositive. The CDR3 runs from the conserved cysteine through the conserved F or W. D genes are given only for firm matches.

CDR3 protein,CDR3 DNA,D gene,V gene,J gene
CASSVSSGTGRTGELFF,TGCGCCAGCAGTGTCAGTAGCGGGACAGGGCGCACCGGGGAGCTGTTTTTT,-,TRBV10-2,TRBJ2-2
CASSSPGQGARDYGYTF,TGTGCCAGTAGTTCCCCGGGACAGGGGGCGCGCGACTATGGCTACACCTTC,TRBD1,TRBV19,TRBJ1-2
CASSFVGARGQETQYF,TGTGCCAGCAGTTTTGTCGGAGCGCGGGGGCAAGAGACCCAGTACTTC,TRBD2,TRBV27,TRBJ2-5
CASSLDVAEQETQYF,TGTGCCAGCAGCTTGGATGTAGCGGAACAAGAGACCCAGTACTTC,-,TRBV5-6,TRBJ2-5
CASSRQGIQETQYF,TGTGCCAGCAGCAGACAGGGGATCCAAGAGACCCAGTACTTC,TRBD1,TRBV7-2,TRBJ2-5
CASRASGGTYEQYF,TGTGCCAGCAGAGCTAGCGGGGGGACCTACGAGCAGTACTTC,TRBD2,TRBV2,TRBJ2-7
CASSLSGGNTEAFF,TGTGCCAGCAGTTTAAGCGGGGGGAACACTGAAGCTTTCTTT,-,TRBV28,TRBJ1-1
CASSAPGQLYEQYF,TGTGCCAGCAGTGCGCCGGGACAACTCTACGAGCAGTACTTC,-,TRBV28,TRBJ2-7
CASSERTGANEQFF,TGTGCCAGCAGTGAACGGACAGGGGCTAATGAGCAGTTCTTC,TRBD1,TRBV6-1,TRBJ2-1
CASSYNRGSTGEQFF,TGTGCCAGCAGTTACAACAGGGGGTCCACGGGTGAGCAGTTCTTC,TRBD1,TRBV6-5,TRBJ2-1
CASSRVAGELFF,TGTGCCAGCTCCAGGGTGGCCGGGGAGCTGTTTTTT,-,TRBV6-5,TRBJ2-2
CASAGLASTDTQYF,TGTGCCAGCGCTGGACTAGCGAGCACAGATACGCAGTATTTT,TRBD2,TRBV19,TRBJ2-3
CASSERGVSNQPQHF,TGTGCCAGCAGTGAACGGGGAGTAAGCAATCAGCCCCAGCATTTT,-,TRBV6-1,TRBJ1-5
CASSVPLTSGGETGELFF,TGTGCCAGCAGCGTCCCCCTAACTAGCGGGGGGGAAACCGGGGAGCTGTTTTTT,TRBD2,TRBV9,TRBJ2-2